This T cell receptor (beta chain) was obtained from a study of Ad26.COV2.S vaccination and SARS-CoV-2 variants. Described treatment: over 15 received Ad26.COV2.S at low or high dose, single or two shots; about 5 received placebo; per-sample allocation not given. The investigators took samples on day 63 after the first vaccine or placebo injection. An Ad26 vector expressing Wuhan-strain SARS-CoV-2 spike constituted the vaccine. The method was immunoSEQ multiplex PCR; TCRdb's version includes in-frame clones alone and lacks a portion of them. The table shows 350,000 to 450,000 clones, with around 86% occurring only once. Regarding this clone: What it recognizes is unknown.

This CDR3 has 12 amino acids. V was pared by 2 bases and J by 6 bases, with 8 bases between. CDR1 and CDR2 (germline): SGHKS, YYEKEE (reference sequence). General study findings and limits: It was found that vaccine and placebo recipients had similar non-spike TCR breadth.

The rearrangement uses TRBV5-5 and TRBJ1-1; no clear D. This specimen consisted of peripheral blood, obtained in a trial of Ad26.COV2.S vaccine versus placebo. The TCR originated in a person aged 18-65 years who received the Ad26.COV2.S COVID-19 vaccine or a placebo. CDR3 loop: CASSFWAAEAFF. The CDR3 DNA follows: TGTGCCAGCAGCTTTTGGGCCGCTGAAGCTTTCTTT.